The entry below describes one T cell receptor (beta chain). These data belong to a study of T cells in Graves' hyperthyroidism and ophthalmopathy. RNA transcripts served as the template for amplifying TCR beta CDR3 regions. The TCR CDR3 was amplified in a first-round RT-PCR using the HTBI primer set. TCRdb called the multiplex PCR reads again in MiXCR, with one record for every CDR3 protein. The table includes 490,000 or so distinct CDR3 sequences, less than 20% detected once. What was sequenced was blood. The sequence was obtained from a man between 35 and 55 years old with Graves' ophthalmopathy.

This chain's CDR3 is CASSLRDRFQETQYF. In DNA form, the CDR3 reads TGTGCCAGCAGTCTCCGGGACAGATTCCAAGAGACCCAGTACTTC. This chain links TRBV28 with TRBJ2-5; 7 nucleotides line up with TRBD1. V was pared by 5 bases and J by 1 base, with 7 bases of the junction left unmatched. CDR3 size: 15 residues. Germline CDR1 reads MDHEN; CDR2 reads SYDVKM.